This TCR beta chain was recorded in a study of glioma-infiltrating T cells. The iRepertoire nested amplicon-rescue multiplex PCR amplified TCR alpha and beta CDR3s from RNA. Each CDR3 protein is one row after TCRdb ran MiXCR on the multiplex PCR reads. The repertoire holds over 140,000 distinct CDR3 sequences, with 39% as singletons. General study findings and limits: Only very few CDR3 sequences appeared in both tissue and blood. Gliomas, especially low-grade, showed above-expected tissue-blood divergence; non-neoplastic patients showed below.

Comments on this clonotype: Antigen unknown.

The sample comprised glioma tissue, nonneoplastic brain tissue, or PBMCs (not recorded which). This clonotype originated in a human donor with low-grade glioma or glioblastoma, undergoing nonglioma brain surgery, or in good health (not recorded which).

The CDR3 reads CSATPRSRETQYF. In DNA form, the CDR3 reads TGCAGTGCGACCCCGAGGAGCAGAGAGACCCAGTACTTC. The rearrangement links TRBV20-1 to TRBJ2-5; D gene ambiguous. This CDR3 has 13 amino acids. Trimming took off 6 bases at V and 4 bases at J, with 15 bases between the two ends. From germline, CDR1 is DFQATT and CDR2 SNEGSKA (reference sequence).